The next 25 T cell receptor beta chains were all read from a single sample in a study of read filtering for tumor transcriptome and immune sequencing. The library was built from about 400 ng RNA with molecular barcoded adaptors for alpha/delta and beta/gamma chains. Via MiXCR, TCRdb re-called the reads, giving one row per CDR3 protein. The sample comprises just over 14,000 distinct CDR3 sequences, about a fifth of which are singletons, and around 82% rests with the top ten. Sequencing was performed on a population of CD138-negative cells sorted from bone marrow. These receptors were collected from a donor at least 40 years old with multiple myeloma.

Many counts were recorded for this clonotype. V usage is TRBV28 and J usage is TRBJ2-2; D gene ambiguous. The CDR3 is 12 amino acids. The V gene lost 6 bases and the J gene lost 2 bases, with 4 bases spanning the gap. Per the germline V gene, CDR1 is MDHEN and CDR2 is SYDVKM. The CDR3 coding sequence is TGTGCCAGCAGGATCAACACCGGGGAGCTGTTTTTT. Residues: CASRINTGELFF.

Concerning this clonotype: A much more abundant neighbour one base away suggests this may be a read error. As the CDR3 is not closed by the conserved phenylalanine or tryptophan, this likely results from a read error. This chain joins TRBV18 and TRBJ2-1; 9 bases match TRBD2. CDR3 length: 16 amino acids. Per germline, CDR1 KGHSH and CDR2 LQKENI. V shed 3 bases and J 0 bases; nucleotides not matched to a gene: 3. CDR3 sequence (DNA): TGTGCCAGCTCACCTGGACTAGCGAGCTCCTACAATGAGCAGTTCTTA. Translated: CASSPGLASSYNEQFL.

Comment on this clonotype: With a much larger clone just one base away, this may be a read error. The genes are TRBV11-2 and TRBJ2-1, with unresolved D. This CDR3 has 12 amino acids. Germline V lookup: CDR1 SGHAT, CDR2 FQNNGV. CDR3 amino acids: CASSFPGNEQSF. CDR3 in DNA: TGTGCCAGCAGCTTTCCGGGCAATGAGCAGTCCTTC. Together with reference TRBV11-2 and TRBJ2-1, the CDR3 gives the full variable domain: EAGVAQSPRYKIIEKRQSVAFWCNPISGHATLYWYQQILGQGPKLLIQFQNNGVVDDSQLPKDRFSAERLKGVDSTLKIQPAKLEDSAVYLCASSFPGNEQSFGPGTRLTVL.

Points on this clonotype: At one end, the junction sequence differs from germline, possibly due to a read error. The chain combines TRBV6-6 with TRBJ2-6; D perhaps matches TRBD1 (5 bases). CDR1 is MNHNY, CDR2 SVGAGI, per germline (reference sequence). This CDR3 is 16 amino acids long. The CDR3: CASIQSLYSGASVLTF. As DNA, the CDR3 is TGTGCCAGCATCCAATCGCTGTACTCTGGGGCCAGCGTCCTGACTTTC.

Of note for this clonotype: One base away lies a much larger clone, so this may be a sequencing read error. J is TRBJ1-1 and V is TRBV12-3 or TRBV12-4, with D uncertain. The CDR3 runs 14 residues. The CDR3 coding sequence is TGTGCCAGCAGCCCGTCAACAGTTTACACTGAAGCTCTCTTT. Translated, it gives CASSPSTVYTEALF.

The chain has TRBV19 and TRBJ1-5, with D unclear. Trimming pared 1 base from V and 0 bases from J, leaving 7 bases between. The CDR3 length is 15 residues. CDR1 and CDR2 (germline): LNHDA, SQIVND (reference sequence). The CDR3 protein is CASSIAANSNQPQHF. CDR3 in DNA: TGTGCCAGTAGTATAGCTGCTAATAGCAATCAGCCCCAGCATTTT.

The chain couples TRBV12-3 or TRBV12-4 to TRBJ1-2; D gene uncertain. The CDR3 extends over 12 amino acids. V shed 5 bases and J shed 8 bases, with 12 bases lying between them. CDR3 residues: CASSPTGPGYTF. CDR3 nucleotide sequence: TGTGCCAGCAGTCCGACCGGCCCAGGCTACACCTTC.

For this clonotype: This probably arose from a read error, given a far larger clone one base away. The CDR3: CASSPQARDRTSNEQFF. Written as DNA, the CDR3 is TGTGCCAGCAGCCCCCAGGCCCGGGACCGGACCTCGAATGAGCAGTTCTTC. J is TRBJ2-1 and V is TRBV6-1; D tentatively reads TRBD1 or TRBD2 (5 bases each). The CDR3 loop spans 17 amino acids. V was trimmed by 6 bases and J by 7 bases, leaving 25 bases between them. Looked up from germline, CDR1 is MNHNS and CDR2 is SASEGT.

This clonotype showed up just a few times. The chain has TRBV2 and TRBJ2-7; unclear D gene. The ends were cut back, 5 bases at V and 2 bases at J, with 10 bases in the middle. Germline values: CDR1 SNHLY, CDR2 FYNNEI. The CDR3 has 13 amino acids. CDR3 region: CASSRRPAYEQYF. Here the CDR3 DNA reads TGTGCCAGCAGTAGACGCCCGGCCTACGAGCAGTACTTC.

The sample holds a few counts of this clonotype. The chain combines TRBV6-2 or TRBV6-3 with TRBJ2-3; the D gene is possibly TRBD2 (6 bases). The CDR3 contains 13 residues. CDR1 is MNHEY and CDR2 is SVGEGT in the germline V gene. V was shortened by 10 bases and J by 0 bases, with 11 bases between the two germline ends. The CDR3 spells CATASGSTDTQYF. The CDR3 nucleotides are TGTGCCACCGCCAGCGGGAGCACAGATACGCAGTATTTT.

As for this clonotype: As the CDR3 is not closed by the conserved phenylalanine or tryptophan, this likely results from a read error. The chain carries TRBV6-2 or TRBV6-3 and TRBJ2-1; the match to TRBD2 covers 10 bases. This CDR3 has 14 amino acids. Germline lookup yields CDR1 MNHEY and CDR2 SVGEGT. The CDR3 DNA reads as TGTGCCAGCAATTACCTAGCGGGAGACGATGAGCAGTTCCTC. Translation gives CASNYLAGDDEQFL.

This clonotype has ten or more counts. The chain employs TRBV7-2 and TRBJ2-5; 7 bases are shared with TRBD1. After removal of 2 bases from V and 8 bases from J, the junction contained 11 bases not matched to a gene. The CDR3 is made up of 15 amino acids. Germline CDR1 reads SGHTA; CDR2 reads FQGNSA. CDR3 in amino acids: CASSLMATGQNTQYF. The CDR3 nucleotides are TGTGCCAGCAGCTTAATGGCGACAGGGCAGAATACCCAGTACTTC. Drawing the rest from reference TRBV7-2 and TRBJ2-5, the complete variable domain is GAGVSQSPSNKVTEKGKDVELRCDPISGHTALYWYRQSLGQGLEFLIYFQGNSAPDKSGLPSDRFSAERTGGSVSTLTIQRTQQEDSAVYLCASSLMATGQNTQYFGPGTRLLVL.

This clonotype was found many times. The rearrangement joins TRBV6-5 to TRBJ2-6, with TRBD1 identical over 9 bases. Germline loops: CDR1 MNHEY, CDR2 SVGAGI. V lost 2 bases to trimming and J lost 0 bases; unmatched junction nucleotides: 11. The CDR3 is 20 residues long. CDR3 DNA: TGTGCCAGCAGTTACGGACAGGGGCCGACCCCGATCTCTGGGGCCAACGTCCTGACTTTC. Its translation is CASSYGQGPTPISGANVLTF.

There are many counts of this clonotype. V is TRBV11-2 and J is TRBJ2-1, with D perhaps matching TRBD1 (5 bases). Germline CDR1 SGHAT, CDR2 FQNNGV. Trimming took 5 bases from V and 0 from J, leaving 11 bases between them. CDR3 length equals 15 residues. The CDR3 loop reads CASSADRNSYNEQFF. The CDR3 nucleotides are TGTGCCAGCAGCGCCGACAGAAACTCCTACAATGAGCAGTTCTTC.

There are many counts of this clonotype. The CDR3 DNA follows: TGTGCCAGCAGTCAGAGCACAGATACGCAGTATTTT. Translated: CASSQSTDTQYF. This chain links TRBV2 with TRBJ2-3; D call uncertain. Between the trimmed V and J ends, which lost 5 bases and 0 bases, there was a span of 3 bases. The CDR3 covers 12 residues. Germline CDR1 reads SNHLY; CDR2 reads FYNNEI. The full variable domain, with the rest looked up from reference TRBV2 and TRBJ2-3, is EPEVTQTPSHQVTQMGQEVILRCVPISNHLYFYWYRQILGQKVEFLVSFYNNEISEKSEIFDDQFSVERPDGSNFTLKIRSTKLEDSAMYFCASSQSTDTQYFGPGTRLTVL.

At least ten counts were recorded for this clonotype. The chain links TRBV6-1 to TRBJ2-6; D gene ambiguous. Germline V gene lookup returns CDR1 MNHNS and CDR2 SASEGT. The CDR3 runs 15 residues. V lost 4 bases to trimming and J lost 0 bases, with 7 bases between them. The CDR3 bases are TGTGCCAGCAGTGTACCAAGCTCTGGGGCCAACGTCCTGACTTTC. It translates to CASSVPSSGANVLTF.

This clonotype was found many times. The CDR3 DNA follows: TGTGCCAGTAGTACAGGGGACACAGATACGCAGTATTTT. Translated, it gives CASSTGDTDTQYF. V gene TRBV19 combines with J gene TRBJ2-3; tentative D call: TRBD1 (6 bases). Between the trimmed V and J ends, which lost 4 bases and 2 bases, there was a span of 7 bases. CDR1 and CDR2 (germline): LNHDA, SQIVND (reference sequence). This CDR3 is built from 13 residues.

This clonotype was detected many times. The chain has TRBV18 and TRBJ2-7, with no clear D. The germline gives CDR1 KGHSH, CDR2 LQKENI. V lost 5 bases and J lost 0, with 11 bases in between. The CDR3 contains 14 residues. CDR3: CASSSQTNSYEQYF. The DNA of the CDR3 is TGTGCCAGCTCATCCCAGACAAACTCCTACGAGCAGTACTTC.

To note about this clonotype: One end of the junction varies from germline; a read error may be responsible. This chain connects TRBV20-1 to TRBJ1-5; D is undetermined. CDR3 length: 16 amino acids. Germline loops: CDR1 DFQATT, CDR2 SNEGSKA (reference sequence). The CDR3 loop is CSARAQSRYSNRPQHF. The CDR3 DNA reads as TGCAGTGCTAGAGCTCAGTCCCGGTATAGCAATCGGCCCCAGCATTTT.

This clonotype was detected a few times. The chain links TRBV6-1 to TRBJ2-7; D might be TRBD2 (5 bases). This CDR3 spans 15 amino acids. Trimming left V 6 bases short and J 1 base short, with 16 bases between. CDR1 is MNHNS, CDR2 SASEGT, per germline. This CDR3 is CASRADVTGSYEQYF. DNA for the CDR3: TGTGCCAGCAGAGCGGATGTAACGGGTTCCTACGAGCAGTACTTC.

This chain connects TRBV9 to TRBJ2-3; 10 nucleotides agree with TRBD2. V lost 4 bases and J lost 7; bases outside the gene matches: 9. In germline, CDR1 is SGDLS, CDR2 YYNGEE. CDR3 length: 15 amino acids. The CDR3 sequence: CASSPSGGALNTQYF. CDR3 bases: TGTGCCAGCAGCCCTAGCGGGGGAGCCCTGAATACGCAGTATTTT.

In this sample, this clonotype turned up many times. The chain links TRBV6-1 to TRBJ1-4; TRBD1 might be the D (5 bases). The ends were cut back, 5 bases at V and 0 bases at J, with 13 bases in the middle. Germline assignment: CDR1 MNHNS and CDR2 SASEGT. The CDR3 runs to 16 residues. CDR3 in amino acids: CASSQWLGATNEKLFF. Here the CDR3 DNA reads TGTGCCAGCAGTCAATGGTTGGGGGCAACTAATGAAAAACTGTTTTTT.

This clonotype was picked up many times. This chain joins TRBV9 and TRBJ2-1, with 10 bases fitting TRBD2. There are 15 residues in the CDR3. Germline-derived CDR1 and CDR2 are SGDLS and YYNGEE. V was clipped by 0 bases and J by 7 bases; unmatched bases: 4. The CDR3 bases are TGTGCCAGCAGCGTAGTAGCGGGGGGCTTTAATGAGCAGTTCTTC. Its translation: CASSVVAGGFNEQFF.

This clonotype occurred many times. This chain joins TRBV6-2 or TRBV6-3 and TRBJ1-5, with D maybe TRBD1 (6 bases). In germline, CDR1 is MNHEY, CDR2 SVGEGT. The ends were cut back, 6 bases at V and 4 bases at J, with 16 bases in the middle. The CDR3 runs 15 residues. CDR3 protein: CASSALGTPNQPQHF. In DNA form, the CDR3 reads TGTGCCAGCAGCGCGTTGGGGACACCTAATCAGCCCCAGCATTTT.

Concerning this clonotype itself: This could be a read error, since a much larger clone is one nucleotide away. The genes are TRBV29-1 and TRBJ2-1, with a tentative D call TRBD1 (6 bases). The CDR3 totals 12 residues. Germline-derived CDR1 and CDR2 are SQVTM and ANQGSEA. The DNA for the CDR3 is TGCAGCGTCCTATCGACAGGCAATGAGCAGCTCTTC. It specifies CSVLSTGNEQLF.